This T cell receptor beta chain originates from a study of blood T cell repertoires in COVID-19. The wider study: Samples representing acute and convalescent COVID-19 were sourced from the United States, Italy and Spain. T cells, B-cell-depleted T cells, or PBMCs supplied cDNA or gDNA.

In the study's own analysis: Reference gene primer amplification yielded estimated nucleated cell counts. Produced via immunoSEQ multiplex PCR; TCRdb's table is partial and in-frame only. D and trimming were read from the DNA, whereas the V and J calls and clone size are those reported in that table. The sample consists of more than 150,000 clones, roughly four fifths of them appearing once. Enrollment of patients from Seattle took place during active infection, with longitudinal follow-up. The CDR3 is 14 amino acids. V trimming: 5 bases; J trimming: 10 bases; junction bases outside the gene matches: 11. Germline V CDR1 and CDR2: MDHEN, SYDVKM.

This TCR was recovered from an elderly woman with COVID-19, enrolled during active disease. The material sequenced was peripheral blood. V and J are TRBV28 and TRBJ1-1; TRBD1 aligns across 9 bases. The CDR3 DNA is TGTGCCAGCAGTGGTCCGGGACAGGGTACGGGAGCTTTCTTT. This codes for CASSGPGQGTGAFF.